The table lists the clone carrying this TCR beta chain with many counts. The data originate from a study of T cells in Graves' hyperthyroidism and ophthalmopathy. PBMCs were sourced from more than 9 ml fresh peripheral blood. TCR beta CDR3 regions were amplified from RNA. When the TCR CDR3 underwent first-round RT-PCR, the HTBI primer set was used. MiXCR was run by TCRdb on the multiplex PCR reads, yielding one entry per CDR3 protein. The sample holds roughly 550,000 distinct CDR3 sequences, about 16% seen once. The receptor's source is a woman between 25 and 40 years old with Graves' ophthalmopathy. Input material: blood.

Written as DNA, the CDR3 is TGTGCCAGCAGTCTCAGACGTAGCTCCTACAATGAGCAGTTCTTC. It encodes CASSLRRSSYNEQFF. This chain joins TRBV3-1 and TRBJ2-1, with D unresolved. V lost 6 bases, J lost 0 bases, and 12 bases lay in between. CDR1 and CDR2 (germline): LGHDT, YNNKEL (reference sequence). The CDR3 runs to 15 residues.